A single sample gave rise to the 5 T cell receptor beta chains below, sequenced in a study of control samples from healthy donors and cancer patients. This table comes from immunoSEQ multiplex PCR, and its TCRdb copy is limited to in-frame clones, with some not included. The sample holds 90,000 to 150,000 clones, about 83% seen once. The sample taken for sequencing was blood. The receptors were gathered from a man between 25 and 39 years old in good health.

The chain employs TRBV18 and TRBJ1-1; D ambiguous. Looked up from germline, CDR1 is KGHSH and CDR2 is LQKENI. The CDR3 totals 14 residues. Trimming took off 7 bases at V and 1 base at J, with 13 bases between the two ends. As DNA, the CDR3 is TGTGCCAGCTTCAAGGACCCTAAGAACACTGAAGCTTTCTTT. This translates into CASFKDPKNTEAFF.

The CDR3 is CASSEVFSYEQYV. CDR3 DNA sequence: TGTGCCAGCAGTGAAGTGTTTTCGTACGAGCAGTACGTC. The chain links TRBV2 to TRBJ2-7; unclear D gene. The CDR3 sequence is 13 residues long. Germline V gene data show CDR1 as SNHLY and CDR2 as FYNNEI. Trimming removed 1 base from V and 4 bases from J, with 8 bases in between.

The chain recombines TRBV5-1 with TRBJ1-1; 12 bases fit TRBD1. Looked up from germline, CDR1 is SGHRS and CDR2 is YFSETQ. Trimming at V came to 3 bases and at J to 2 bases, leaving 2 bases not matched to a gene. This CDR3 region has 15 residues. The CDR3 bases are TGCGCCAGCAGCTGGGGACAGGGGGCAAACACTGAAGCTTTCTTT. It translates to CASSWGQGANTEAFF.

This sequence joins TRBV4-1 and TRBJ1-4, with 9 bases lining up with TRBD1. Germline V gives CDR1 MGHRA, CDR2 YSYEKL. With V trimmed by 1 base and J by 7 bases, 4 bases remained unmatched. CDR3 length equals 15 residues. The CDR3 protein is CASSQGTGVGEKLFF. DNA of the CDR3: TGCGCCAGCAGCCAAGGGACAGGGGTTGGTGAAAAACTGTTTTTT.

CDR3 amino acids: CASSSAGRDGYTF. CDR3 in DNA: TGTGCCAGCAGCTCCGCCGGTAGAGATGGCTACACCTTC. This rearrangement joins TRBV9 to TRBJ1-2; no reliable D call. V lost 4 bases, J lost 6 bases, and 13 bases lay in between. CDR3 size: 13 residues. CDR1 and CDR2 from the germline V gene are SGDLS and YYNGEE.